The clone carrying this TCR beta chain was seen only a few times. The CDR3 covers 13 residues. V gave up 3 bases and J gave up 3 bases, with 8 bases separating them. Germline lookup yields CDR1 SGHDN and CDR2 FVKESK. Assay: immunoSEQ multiplex PCR; the TCRdb copy retains only in-frame clones and omits some. The sample has about 84,000 clones, approximately 94% seen once; the top ten hold roughly 2.5%. The data originate from a study of T cell changes during pregnancy in multiple sclerosis. The sample here was peripheral blood, taken in the third trimester of pregnancy. The TCR sequence derives from a female donor with multiple sclerosis, enrolled in a pregnancy study. The chain is built from TRBV14 and TRBJ1-1, with a possible D match to TRBD1 (6 bases). CDR3 in amino acids: CASSQGGHTEAFF. For the CDR3, the DNA is TGTGCCAGCAGCCAGGGGGGGCACACTGAAGCTTTCTTT.